The 30 T cell receptor beta chains in this list originate from one sample, sequenced in a study of blood T cells in healthy people across ages. Primers used in a second PCR of about 7 to 11 cycles were a sample-barcoded 5' primer and a J-beta primer mix. TCRdb redid the calling of the 5' RACE reads with MiXCR, one entry per CDR3 protein. The profile covers some 1.6 million distinct CDR3 sequences, with 34% appearing a single time and approximately 11% taken by the ten largest. Material for sequencing was blood. The receptors here all came from a woman aged 30 to 39 in good health.

This clonotype was observed a few times. The CDR3 bases are TGTGCCAGCAGCTTATCGCCAGGGGAGCGAGACCCTAGCACAGATACGCAGTATTTT. Translated: CASSLSPGERDPSTDTQYF. The rearrangement uses TRBV11-2 and TRBJ2-3, with a tentative D call TRBD1 (6 bases). Germline assignment: CDR1 SGHAT and CDR2 FQNNGV. The length of the CDR3 is 19 residues. Deletions cut 2 bases from V and 0 bases from J, with 21 bases between. The full variable domain, rest sourced from reference TRBV11-2 and TRBJ2-3, is EAGVAQSPRYKIIEKRQSVAFWCNPISGHATLYWYQQILGQGPKLLIQFQNNGVVDDSQLPKDRFSAERLKGVDSTLKIQPAKLEDSAVYLCASSLSPGERDPSTDTQYFGPGTRLTVL.

This clonotype has more than one count but fewer than ten. V is TRBV7-8 and J is TRBJ2-1; the D gene is possibly TRBD1 (5 bases). CDR3 length: 17 amino acids. The ends were cut back, 1 base at V and 4 bases at J, with 17 bases in the middle. Per the germline V gene, CDR1 is SGHVS and CDR2 is FQNEAQ. The CDR3 DNA reads as TGTGCCAGCAGCTTAGACGAGTGGGGCAACTGGTACAATGAGCAGTTCTTC. Its translation is CASSLDEWGNWYNEQFF.

This clonotype appeared a few times. CDR3: CAISDPTTMNTEAFF. The CDR3 bases are TGTGCCATCAGTGACCCCACTACTATGAACACTGAAGCTTTCTTT. The chain employs TRBV10-3 and TRBJ1-1; D remains unclear. Deletions cut 3 bases from V and 0 bases from J, with 11 bases between. Germline V lookup: CDR1 ENHRY, CDR2 SYGVKD. This CDR3 spans 15 amino acids.

This rearrangement joins TRBV5-1 to TRBJ1-2; maybe TRBD1 (5 bases). CDR1 is SGHRS and CDR2 is YFSETQ in the germline V gene. The CDR3 is 14 amino acids. Trimming stripped 4 bases from V and 8 bases from J, with 18 bases between. The CDR3 loop is CASSPDSPRGGYTF. Here the CDR3 DNA reads TGCGCCAGCAGCCCTGACAGCCCGCGGGGAGGCTACACCTTC.

The rearrangement uses TRBV30 and TRBJ2-4; TRBD2 might be the D (5 bases). Germline V gene sequence: CDR1 GTSNPN, CDR2 SVGIG (reference sequence). The CDR3 length is 14 residues. V lost 6 bases and J 0 bases, leaving 12 bases between the germline ends. CDR3 coding DNA: TGTGCCTGCCTCGACGGGATAGCCAAAAACATTCAGTACTTC. Its translation: CACLDGIAKNIQYF.

The V call is TRBV6-2 or TRBV6-3, the J call TRBJ2-2, with D possibly matching TRBD1 (5 bases). V gave up 2 bases and J gave up 8 bases, with 9 bases separating them. The germline V gene has CDR1 MNHEY and CDR2 SVGEGT. The CDR3 loop spans 13 amino acids. The CDR3 spells CASSYASGGELFF. The CDR3 coding sequence is TGTGCCAGCAGTTACGCTTCAGGGGGGGAGCTGTTTTTT.

Worth noting for this clonotype: One end of the junction does not line up with germline, which may come from a read error. DNA for the CDR3: TGTACCAGCAGCCCGACAGGGAACTCTGGGGCCAACGTCCTGACTTTC. It specifies CTSSPTGNSGANVLTF. The V gene is TRBV2, the J gene TRBJ2-6, with TRBD1 identical over 7 bases. The CDR3 runs 16 residues. Per the germline V gene, CDR1 is SNHLY and CDR2 is FYNNEI.

This chain links TRBV11-2 with TRBJ2-5; perhaps TRBD1 as D (6 bases). The J call may be wrong; the DNA end is better matched by TRBJ2-7. CDR3 length: 14 residues. Looked up from germline, CDR1 is SGHAT and CDR2 is FQNNGV. The CDR3 region is CASSGSEGAYEQYF. The CDR3 DNA follows: TGTGCCAGCAGCGGTAGCGAGGGGGCCTACGAGCAGTACTTC.

The CDR3 DNA follows: TGCGCCAGCAGGGGGACTAGCGAGGCGGATACGCAGTATTTT. Translation gives CASRGTSEADTQYF. The chain is built from TRBV10-1 and TRBJ2-3; 10 nucleotides match TRBD2. V was pared by 6 bases and J by 6 bases, with 6 bases of the junction left unmatched. The CDR3 totals 14 residues. CDR1 and CDR2 (germline): WNHNN, SYGVQD (reference sequence).

In DNA, the CDR3 is TGCAGTGCTAGAGGGACTAGCGGGAGGTACCTCTACGAGCAGTACTTC. Its translation is CSARGTSGRYLYEQYF. V usage is TRBV20-1 and J usage is TRBJ2-7, with 14 nucleotides matching TRBD2. The V segment lost 1 base and the J segment 3 bases; nucleotides outside the gene matches: 5. In germline, CDR1 is DFQATT, CDR2 SNEGSKA (reference sequence). The CDR3 consists of 16 residues.

The V gene is TRBV7-6, the J gene TRBJ1-6, with 9 bases identical to TRBD1. CDR3 length: 17 residues. Germline CDR1 is SGHVS and CDR2 is FNYEAQ. Germline trimming cut 1 base from V and 7 bases from J; bases unmatched to any gene: 8. In DNA form, the CDR3 reads TGTGCCAGCAGCTTAGTCACAGGGGGCTATTCAAATTCACCCCTCCACTTT. Translating gives CASSLVTGGYSNSPLHF.

Many counts were recorded for this clonotype. This chain connects TRBV10-3 to TRBJ2-7; possible D gene TRBD2, 5 bases. Per the germline V gene, CDR1 is ENHRY and CDR2 is SYGVKD. V was pared by 7 bases and J by 2 bases, with 12 bases between. The CDR3 is 13 residues long. This CDR3 is CAIIRGPTYEQYF. CDR3 nucleotide sequence: TGTGCCATCATTCGGGGTCCAACCTACGAGCAGTACTTC.

This chain links TRBV30 with TRBJ1-1, with 9 nucleotides matching TRBD1. Trimming cost V 2 bases and J 5 bases; bases outside gene matches: 6. This CDR3 contains 14 residues. Looked up from germline, CDR1 is GTSNPN and CDR2 is SVGIG (reference sequence). The CDR3 loop reads CAWSTGQGWTEAFF. CDR3 sequence (DNA): TGTGCCTGGAGTACCGGACAGGGGTGGACTGAAGCTTTCTTT.

V is TRBV6-2 or TRBV6-3 and J is TRBJ1-1, with D possibly matching TRBD1 (5 bases). Germline assignment: CDR1 MNHEY and CDR2 SVGEGT. This CDR3 has 15 residues. V gave up 6 bases and J gave up 3 bases, with 17 bases separating them. CDR3 in DNA: TGTGCCAGCAGACCCGCCTTGGGGGAGTACACTGAAGCTTTCTTT. Amino acid sequence: CASRPALGEYTEAFF.

The V call is TRBV28, the J call TRBJ1-4; the match to TRBD1 covers 8 bases. The CDR3 loop spans 14 amino acids. V lost 4 bases, J lost 8 bases, and 6 bases stayed unmatched. Germline-derived CDR1 and CDR2 are MDHEN and SYDVKM. CDR3 in amino acids: CASSSGQENEKLFF. Written as DNA, the CDR3 is TGTGCCAGCAGTTCGGGACAGGAGAACGAAAAACTGTTTTTT.

The chain combines TRBV18 with TRBJ1-1; unclear D gene. There are 12 residues in the CDR3. V gave up 2 bases and J gave up 10 bases, with 11 bases separating them. Per germline, CDR1 KGHSH and CDR2 LQKENI. The CDR3 nucleotides read TGTGCCAGCTCACCAGGGTATAACGCAGCTTTCTTT. Protein product: CASSPGYNAAFF. Combining the CDR3 with reference TRBV18 and TRBJ1-1 gives the whole variable domain NAGVMQNPRHLVRRRGQEARLRCSPMKGHSHVYWYRQLPEEGLKFMVYLQKENIIDESGMPKERFSAEFPKEGPSILRIQQVVRGDSAAYFCASSPGYNAAFFGQGTRLTVV.

This clonotype came up a few times. The rearrangement joins TRBV20-1 to TRBJ2-3; D is ambiguous. Germline V gene lookup returns CDR1 DFQATT and CDR2 SNEGSKA (reference sequence). Trimming shortened V by 6 bases and J by 4 bases, and 8 bases separated the two germline ends. This CDR3 is built from 11 residues. DNA for the CDR3: TGCAGTGCAAAGGCCGCAGATACGCAGTATTTT. This gives the protein CSAKAADTQYF.

This chain connects TRBV11-3 to TRBJ2-3, with 10 bases aligning to TRBD1. Trimming at V came to 0 bases and at J to 4 bases, leaving 10 bases not matched to a gene. The germline V gene encodes CDR1 SGHNT and CDR2 YENEEA. The CDR3 consists of 18 residues. CDR3 region: CASSLDPTGTGVADTQYF. For the CDR3, the DNA is TGTGCCAGCAGCTTAGACCCCACCGGGACAGGGGTGGCAGATACGCAGTATTTT.

The chain employs TRBV6-1 and TRBJ1-2; D perhaps matches TRBD1 (5 bases). Trimming shortened V by 0 bases and J by 4 bases, and 12 bases separated the two germline ends. The CDR3 loop spans 15 amino acids. Germline loops: CDR1 MNHNS, CDR2 SASEGT. The CDR3 bases are TGTGCCAGCAGTGAAGCCCAGGGACGAGGCTATGGCTACACCTTC. Its protein is CASSEAQGRGYGYTF.

J is TRBJ1-1 and V is TRBV20-1, with 8 bases fitting TRBD1. Germline V gene sequence: CDR1 DFQATT, CDR2 SNEGSKA (reference sequence). Trimming removed 6 bases from V and 0 bases from J; junction bases left unmatched: 3. This CDR3 has 13 amino acids. The CDR3 region is CSATGEVNTEAFF. As DNA, the CDR3 is TGCAGTGCGACAGGGGAAGTGAACACTGAAGCTTTCTTT.

The chain links TRBV9 to TRBJ2-1, with 9 bases identical to TRBD2. Trimming at V came to 0 bases and at J to 9 bases, leaving 7 bases not matched to a gene. The V gene's germline CDR1 is SGDLS and CDR2 YYNGEE. This CDR3 has 15 amino acids. In nucleotides, the CDR3 is TGTGCCAGCAGCGTAGTAGGTAGCGGGGGTTCTGAGCAGTTCTTC. It translates to CASSVVGSGGSEQFF.

This clonotype was detected many times. This chain joins TRBV29-1 and TRBJ2-1; D ambiguous. Germline V lookup: CDR1 SQVTM, CDR2 ANQGSEA. This CDR3 spans 12 amino acids. V was trimmed by 3 bases and J by 4 bases, leaving 7 bases between them. The CDR3: CSVDERYNEQFF. In nucleotides, the CDR3 is TGCAGCGTTGATGAAAGATACAATGAGCAGTTCTTC.

This clonotype was detected ten times or more. The J gene is TRBJ2-1, the V gene TRBV4-1; D perhaps matches TRBD2 (6 bases). The CDR3 runs to 10 residues. V was clipped by 11 bases and J by 6 bases, with 8 bases between them. Germline CDR1 and CDR2: MGHRA and YSYEKL. The chain's CDR3 is CAGGSNEQFF. The CDR3 bases are TGCGCCGGGGGGAGCAATGAGCAGTTCTTC.

The chain employs TRBV6-5 and TRBJ2-2; D is unclear. The CDR3 has 12 amino acids. The germline CDR1 and CDR2 sequences are MNHEY and SVGAGI. V was shortened by 8 bases and J by 7 bases, with 11 bases between the two germline ends. This CDR3 is CASSSWGGELFF. The DNA of the CDR3 is TGTGCCAGCTCGAGCTGGGGCGGGGAGCTGTTTTTT.

There are many counts of this clonotype. This chain links TRBV6-6 with TRBJ2-1; D unresolved. V lost 8 bases and J 2 bases, leaving 4 bases between the germline ends. The CDR3 consists of 11 residues. Germline CDR1 and CDR2: MNHNY and SVGAGI (reference sequence). CDR3 protein: CASGTYNEQFF. Written as DNA, the CDR3 is TGTGCCAGCGGCACCTACAATGAGCAGTTCTTC.

This clonotype turned up a few times. One end of the junction does not line up with germline, which may come from a read error. The chain combines TRBV20-1 with TRBJ2-1; D unresolved. Germline-derived CDR1 and CDR2 are DFQATT and SNEGSKA (reference sequence). The CDR3 spans 13 residues. CDR3 amino acids: CSARESADNEQFF. The CDR3 nucleotides are TGCAGTGCTAGAGAAAGCGCTGACAATGAGCAGTTCTTT.

This clonotype showed up just a few times. This rearrangement joins TRBV27 to TRBJ2-3; TRBD2 agrees at 12 bases. With 7 bases clipped from V and 4 bases from J, the junction kept 6 bases outside the gene matches. Germline V gives CDR1 MNHEY, CDR2 SMNVEV (reference sequence). The CDR3 length is 15 residues. Here the CDR3 reads CASNLAGGPPDTQYF. The CDR3 bases are TGTGCCAGCAACCTAGCGGGAGGGCCCCCAGATACGCAGTATTTT.

This rearrangement joins TRBV7-3 to TRBJ2-5; 9 bases align to TRBD1. V was pared by 2 bases and J by 7 bases, with 5 bases of the junction left unmatched. There are 14 residues in the CDR3. CDR1 is SGHTA and CDR2 is FQGTGA in the germline V gene. CDR3 sequence: CASSLGDRVGTQYF. The CDR3 nucleotides read TGTGCCAGCAGCTTAGGGGACAGGGTTGGGACCCAGTACTTC.

This clonotype has more than one count but fewer than ten. V and J are TRBV2 and TRBJ1-1, with TRBD1 as a possible D gene (6 bases). Deletions cut 7 bases from V and 8 bases from J, with 17 bases between. Germline V gene lookup returns CDR1 SNHLY and CDR2 FYNNEI. The CDR3 extends over 13 amino acids. DNA of the CDR3: TGTGCCAGCACCCTGCGCCAGGGGCTGGAAGCTTTCTTT. Protein sequence: CASTLRQGLEAFF.

The gene calls are TRBV20-1 and TRBJ2-1, with TRBD2 as a possible D gene (6 bases). Germline V gene sequence: CDR1 DFQATT, CDR2 SNEGSKA (reference sequence). Trimming left V 4 bases short and J 8 bases short, with 12 bases between. This CDR3 is 12 amino acids long. CDR3 region: CSATTGRDEQFF. CDR3 DNA: TGCAGTGCTACGACCGGGAGAGATGAGCAGTTCTTC.